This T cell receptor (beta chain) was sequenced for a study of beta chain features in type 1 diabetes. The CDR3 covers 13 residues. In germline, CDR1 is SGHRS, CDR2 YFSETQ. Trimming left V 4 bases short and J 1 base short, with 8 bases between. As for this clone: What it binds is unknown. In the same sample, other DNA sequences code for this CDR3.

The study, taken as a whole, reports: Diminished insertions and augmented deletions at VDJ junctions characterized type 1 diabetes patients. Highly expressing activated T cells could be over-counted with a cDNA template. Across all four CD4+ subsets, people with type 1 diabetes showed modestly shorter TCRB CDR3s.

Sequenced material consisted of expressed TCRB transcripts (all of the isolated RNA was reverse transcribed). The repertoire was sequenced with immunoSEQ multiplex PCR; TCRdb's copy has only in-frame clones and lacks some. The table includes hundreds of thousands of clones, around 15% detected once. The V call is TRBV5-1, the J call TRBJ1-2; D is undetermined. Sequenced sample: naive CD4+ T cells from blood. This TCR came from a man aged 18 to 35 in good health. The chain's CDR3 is CASSPTINYGYTF. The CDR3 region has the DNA TGCGCCAGCAGCCCGACAATTAACTATGGCTACACCTTC.